What follows are 20 T cell receptor beta chains derived from one specimen sequenced in a study of T-cell memory formation after mild COVID-19. TCRdb fed the 5' RACE reads into MiXCR, producing one record per CDR3 protein. This table holds 100,000 to 150,000 distinct CDR3 sequences, 16% found once. The sequenced sample consisted of PBMCs or a T cell subset sorted from them (not recorded which). All receptors come from an adult woman who had mild COVID-19 (a few samples of this study predate the infection). Cell type and time point are not known.

The chain is built from TRBV24-1 and TRBJ1-2; D gene uncertain. Looked up from germline, CDR1 is KGHDR and CDR2 is SFDVKD. V was clipped by 3 bases and J by 4 bases, with 14 bases between them. This CDR3 has 15 amino acids. The CDR3 nucleotides read TGTGCCACCAGTGATGCCGACGGGATCCCCTATGGCTACACCTTC. Translation: CATSDADGIPYGYTF.

The V gene is TRBV11-2, the J gene TRBJ2-3; no clear D. CDR1 is SGHAT and CDR2 is FQNNGV in the germline V gene. This CDR3 has 15 residues. The V gene lost 5 bases and the J gene lost 0 bases, with 12 bases spanning the gap. The chain's CDR3 is CASSKQTPSTDTQYF. The DNA of the CDR3 is TGTGCCAGCAGCAAACAGACCCCTAGCACAGATACGCAGTATTTT.

This clonotype showed up just a few times. The chain employs TRBV19 and TRBJ2-7; TRBD2 matches at 11 bases. CDR1 and CDR2 from the germline V gene are LNHDA and SQIVND (reference sequence). V shed 5 bases, J shed 3 bases, and the junction held 3 bases outside the gene matches. The CDR3 runs 14 residues. The CDR3 reads CASSRLAGNYEQYF. The CDR3 DNA is TGTGCCAGTAGTCGACTAGCGGGGAACTACGAGCAGTACTTC.

The rearrangement links TRBV5-1 to TRBJ2-1; no definite D call. Trimming stripped 0 bases from V and 5 bases from J, with 3 bases between. The CDR3 totals 12 residues. The germline V gene has CDR1 SGHRS and CDR2 YFSETQ. The CDR3 DNA sequence: TGCGCCAGCAGCTTGGACAACAATGAGCAGTTCTTC. It encodes CASSLDNNEQFF.

This clonotype was detected a few times. V and J are TRBV20-1 and TRBJ2-3; a possible D gene is TRBD1 (5 bases). Per the germline V gene, CDR1 is DFQATT and CDR2 is SNEGSKA (reference sequence). The CDR3 spans 15 residues. V was clipped by 3 bases and J by 2 bases, with 15 bases between them. CDR3 bases: TGCAGTGCTAGCCCCGACAGCATTCTCACAGATACGCAGTATTTT. It is translated as CSASPDSILTDTQYF.

This clonotype showed up many times. The chain carries TRBV4-1 and TRBJ2-3, with TRBD2 identical over 7 bases. Germline CDR1 reads MGHRA; CDR2 reads YSYEKL. The CDR3 runs 16 residues. The V segment lost 0 bases and the J segment 7 bases; nucleotides outside the gene matches: 10. The CDR3 DNA sequence: TGCGCCAGCAGCCAAGAGGTCCGGGGGGTATTAAATACGCAGTATTTT. Amino acid sequence: CASSQEVRGVLNTQYF.

This clonotype appeared a few times. This chain connects TRBV7-2 to TRBJ2-3; 7 nucleotides align to TRBD2. Looked up from germline, CDR1 is SGHTA and CDR2 is FQGNSA. CDR3 size: 15 residues. The V gene end was trimmed by 4 bases and the J gene end by 4 bases; junction bases not matched to a gene: 8. As DNA, the CDR3 is TGTGCCAGCAGCTCGAGCGGGACTTCGTCAGATACGCAGTATTTT. Amino acids: CASSSSGTSSDTQYF.

This clonotype occurred a few times. CDR3 residues: CASSLSRTYGELFF. As DNA, the CDR3 is TGTGCCAGCAGTTTGAGTAGGACCTACGGGGAGCTGTTTTTT. The V and J genes are TRBV12-3 or TRBV12-4 and TRBJ2-2; no firm D call. The CDR3 extends over 14 amino acids. Between the trimmed V and J ends, which lost 3 bases and 7 bases, there was a span of 12 bases.

This clonotype was detected only a few times. The chain is built from TRBV18 and TRBJ2-7, with 12 positions matching TRBD2. Germline values: CDR1 KGHSH, CDR2 LQKENI. The CDR3 is 16 amino acids. Losses at the gene ends were 6 bases for V and 2 bases for J; bases not matched to a gene: 8. CDR3 region: CASSRRTSGETYEQYF. The CDR3 DNA reads TGTGCCAGCTCGCGTCGGACTAGCGGGGAGACCTACGAGCAGTACTTC.

This clonotype appeared a few times. The chain joins TRBV4-3 to TRBJ2-2, with 10 bases matching TRBD2. V shed 4 bases and J 6 bases; nucleotides not matched to a gene: 8. This CDR3 has 16 amino acids. Germline CDR1 reads LGHNA; CDR2 reads YSLEER. The CDR3 spells CASSRRLAGAAGELFF. CDR3 coding DNA: TGCGCCAGCAGCCGCAGGCTAGCGGGAGCCGCCGGGGAGCTGTTTTTT.

This clonotype occurred a few times. A clone one base away is much larger, so this may be a read error. V gene TRBV7-6 combines with J gene TRBJ2-5; D is uncertain. With 2 bases removed from V and 5 bases from J, the gap between germline ends came to 3 bases. This CDR3 is built from 11 residues. Germline CDR1 reads SGHVS; CDR2 reads FNYEAQ. CDR3 sequence: CASSLMETQYF. The CDR3 DNA sequence: TGTGCCAGCAGCTTAATGGAGACCCAGTACTTC.

This clonotype was seen only a few times. V usage is TRBV20-1 and J usage is TRBJ1-1; D is uncertain. The ends were cut back, 4 bases at V and 3 bases at J, with 15 bases in the middle. Germline lookup yields CDR1 DFQATT and CDR2 SNEGSKA (reference sequence). The CDR3 contains 14 residues. CDR3 protein: CSATSVVLHTEAFF. The CDR3 DNA reads as TGCAGTGCTACCTCCGTGGTCCTCCACACTGAAGCTTTCTTT.

The chain's CDR3 is CSARTSGGSEQYF. In DNA form, the CDR3 reads TGCAGTGCTAGGACTAGCGGGGGTTCGGAACAGTACTTC. The chain carries TRBV20-1 and TRBJ2-7; 12 nucleotides agree with TRBD2. This CDR3 has 13 residues. Germline V gene data show CDR1 as DFQATT and CDR2 as SNEGSKA (reference sequence). The V segment lost 3 bases and the J segment 10 bases; nucleotides outside the gene matches: 7.

In DNA, the CDR3 is TGTGCCAGCACCCGGGGGACTAGTACTTCGGAAGAGCAGTTCTTC. Amino acids: CASTRGTSTSEEQFF. This chain connects TRBV7-2 to TRBJ2-1; the match to TRBD2 covers 8 bases. The germline V gene encodes CDR1 SGHTA and CDR2 FQGNSA. This CDR3 spans 15 amino acids. V gave up 7 bases and J gave up 10 bases; unmatched junction bases: 15.

There are a few counts of this clonotype. V and J are TRBV27 and TRBJ2-5, with D possibly TRBD2 on 5 matching bases. The CDR3 runs 15 residues. Germline CDR1 and CDR2: MNHEY and SMNVEV (reference sequence). Between the trimmed V and J ends, which lost 2 bases and 2 bases, there was a span of 12 bases. The CDR3 sequence is CASSLEAGIQETQYF. In DNA, the CDR3 is TGTGCCAGCAGTTTAGAGGCCGGGATTCAAGAGACCCAGTACTTC.

The rearrangement uses TRBV24-1 and TRBJ2-7; D uncertain. Germline CDR1 KGHDR, CDR2 SFDVKD. The CDR3 length is 12 residues. V lost 3 bases, J lost 7 bases, and 9 bases lay in between. The CDR3 sequence is CATSDPLGEQYF. In DNA form, the CDR3 reads TGTGCCACCAGTGATCCCCTCGGGGAGCAGTACTTC.

V is TRBV20-1 and J is TRBJ2-5, with TRBD1 matching over 9 bases. With 0 bases clipped from V and 5 bases from J, the junction kept 4 bases outside the gene matches. Germline CDR1 is DFQATT and CDR2 is SNEGSKA (reference sequence). The CDR3 is 14 residues long. For the CDR3, the DNA is TGCAGTGCTAGAGACGGGACAGGGCGTGAGACCCAGTACTTC. Amino acid sequence: CSARDGTGRETQYF.

The CDR3 region has the DNA TGTGCCAGCTCACCACGGGCGGGGGTCCAACTAGTTGTCAATGAGCAGTTCTTC. The encoded protein is CASSPRAGVQLVVNEQFF. The gene calls are TRBV18 and TRBJ2-1; 7 nucleotides align to TRBD2. This CDR3 is built from 18 residues. V dropped 1 base and J dropped 6; count of bases not matched to a gene: 15. Per the germline V gene, CDR1 is KGHSH and CDR2 is LQKENI.

The genes are TRBV12-3 or TRBV12-4 and TRBJ1-2; D is uncertain. The V gene lost 7 bases and the J gene lost 1 base, with 13 bases spanning the gap. The CDR3 is 14 amino acids. CDR3 nucleotides: TGTGCCAGCACCACTGTAGCCCTTAACTATGGCTACACCTTC. Encoded protein: CASTTVALNYGYTF.

The J gene is TRBJ1-5, the V gene TRBV29-1; 8 nucleotides align to TRBD1. The CDR3 length is 12 residues. Per germline, CDR1 SQVTM and CDR2 ANQGSEA. The J segment lost 7 bases and the V segment lost 4 bases, leaving 3 bases of the junction unmatched. CDR3 loop: CSVGQGWQPQHF. For the CDR3, the DNA is TGCAGCGTTGGACAGGGGTGGCAGCCCCAGCATTTT. Drawing the rest from reference TRBV29-1 and TRBJ1-5, the complete variable domain is SAVISQKPSRDICQRGTSLTIQCQVDSQVTMMFWYRQQPGQSLTLIATANQGSEATYESGFVIDKFPISRPNLTFSTLTVSNMSPEDSSIYLCSVGQGWQPQHFGDGTRLSIL.